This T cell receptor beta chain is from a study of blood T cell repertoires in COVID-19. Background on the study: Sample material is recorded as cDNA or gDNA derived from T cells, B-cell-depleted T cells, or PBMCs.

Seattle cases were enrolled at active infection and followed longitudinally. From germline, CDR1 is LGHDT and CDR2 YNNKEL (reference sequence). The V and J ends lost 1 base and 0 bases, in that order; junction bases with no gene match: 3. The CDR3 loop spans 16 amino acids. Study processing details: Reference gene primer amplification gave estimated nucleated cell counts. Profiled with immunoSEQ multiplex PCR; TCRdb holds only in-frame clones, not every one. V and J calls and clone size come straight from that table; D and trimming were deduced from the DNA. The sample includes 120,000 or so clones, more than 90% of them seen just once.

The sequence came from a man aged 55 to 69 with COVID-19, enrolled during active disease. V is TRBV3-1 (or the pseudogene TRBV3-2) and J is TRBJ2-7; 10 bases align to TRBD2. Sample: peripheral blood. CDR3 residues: CASSQVAGGSSYEQYF. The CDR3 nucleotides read TGTGCCAGCAGCCAAGTAGCGGGAGGTAGCTCCTACGAGCAGTACTTC.